This T cell receptor (beta chain) was identified during a study of blood T cell repertoires in COVID-19. Study context: The origin of the acute and convalescent COVID-19 samples was the United States, Italy and Spain. Sources were T cells, B-cell-depleted T cells, or PBMCs; the material itself was cDNA or gDNA.

This clone was picked up one time. In the authors' workflow: Amplification with reference gene primers provided the estimates of nucleated cell counts. Using immunoSEQ multiplex PCR, the repertoire was profiled, and TCRdb retains in-frame clones only, with some absent. The DNA was the basis for D and trimming; V, J and clone size are from that table. The repertoire has around 130,000 clones, less than 90% of them found once; the top ten carry 1.5% to 2%. The TCR sequence derives from a man in his 70s with acute or convalescent COVID-19. Sequenced sample: peripheral blood.

The CDR3 loop reads CASSRQISGTGGSEAFF. DNA of the CDR3: TGTGCCAGCTCACGTCAAATTTCCGGGACAGGGGGCTCTGAAGCTTTCTTT. V is TRBV18 and J is TRBJ1-1; TRBD1 agrees at 12 bases. This CDR3 region has 17 residues. The V and J ends lost 4 bases and 6 bases, in that order; junction bases with no gene match: 12. Per germline, CDR1 KGHSH and CDR2 LQKENI.